These 11 T cell receptor beta chains share one sample of origin, sequenced in a study of T cells in localized non-small cell lung cancer. Measured with immunoSEQ multiplex PCR; TCRdb has only the in-frame clones, and not every one. The sample records some 900 clones, around 28% being singletons. Here the sequenced sample was lung tumor tissue, taken before any cancer treatment. The source is a female donor aged 60 or older with stage III squamous cell lung carcinoma.

By frequency in the sample, this clone is large. The chain has TRBV9 and TRBJ2-5; TRBD1 matches at 7 bases. The CDR3 sequence is 15 residues long. Germline values: CDR1 SGDLS, CDR2 YYNGEE. V dropped 2 bases and J dropped 5; count of bases not matched to a gene: 9. The CDR3 protein is CASSVGRGRVETQYF. The CDR3 DNA reads as TGTGCCAGCAGCGTCGGAAGGGGGCGCGTGGAGACCCAGTACTTC.

This chain uses TRBV19 with TRBJ2-3; 8 bases agree with TRBD2. CDR1 is LNHDA and CDR2 is SQIVND in the germline V gene (reference sequence). After removal of 4 bases from V and 0 bases from J, the junction contained 9 bases not matched to a gene. CDR3 length: 17 residues. The CDR3 is CASSKRTSSTSTDTQYF. In nucleotides, the CDR3 is TGTGCCAGTAGTAAAAGGACTAGCAGTACTAGCACAGATACGCAGTATTTT.

The chain recombines TRBV12-5 with TRBJ1-1; D might be TRBD1 (5 bases). The CDR3 loop spans 13 amino acids. From germline, CDR1 is LGHNT and CDR2 FRNRAP. Trimming removed 3 bases at V and 3 bases at J, with 8 bases between. The CDR3 spells CASGFWGDTEAFF. The CDR3 coding sequence is TGTGCTAGTGGTTTTTGGGGGGACACTGAAGCTTTCTTT.

The gene calls are TRBV28 and TRBJ2-7; D call uncertain. The germline V gene has CDR1 MDHEN and CDR2 SYDVKM. The CDR3 runs 13 residues. The V and J ends lost 3 bases and 3 bases respectively, with 9 bases between them. CDR3 nucleotide sequence: TGTGCCAGCAGTTTTCCCCATTTCTACGAGCAGTACTTC. It translates to CASSFPHFYEQYF.

Within the sample, this clone is medium-sized (0.01 to 0.1%). CDR3 DNA: TGTGCCAGCAGCTTGGATAGGAGCACAGATACGCAGTATTTT. It is translated as CASSLDRSTDTQYF. The chain recombines TRBV11-3 with TRBJ2-3; D remains unclear. This CDR3 comprises 14 residues. Germline CDR1 and CDR2: SGHNT and YENEEA. The V and J ends lost 3 bases and 0 bases respectively, with 7 bases between them.

By share, this clone counts as medium-sized (0.01 to 0.1%). The chain is built from TRBV11-3 and TRBJ2-7; D is perhaps TRBD1 (5 bases). Germline loops: CDR1 SGHNT, CDR2 YENEEA. The CDR3 loop spans 17 amino acids. V was shortened by 3 bases and J by 3 bases, with 21 bases between the two germline ends. DNA of the CDR3: TGTGCCAGCAGCTTGGTCAGGACCCAAAGGGGTTACTACGAGCAGTACTTC. As protein: CASSLVRTQRGYYEQYF.

Relative to its sample, this clone is large. The genes are TRBV9 and TRBJ1-1; D is ambiguous. This CDR3 is built from 14 residues. V was pared by 1 base and J by 0 bases, with 7 bases between. Germline values: CDR1 SGDLS, CDR2 YYNGEE. CDR3 DNA sequence: TGTGCCAGCAGCGTAACCTCAGTGAACACTGAAGCTTTCTTT. Amino acid sequence: CASSVTSVNTEAFF.

Judged by abundance, this clone is large (0.1 to 1%). The V gene is TRBV6-8, the J gene TRBJ1-5, with D tentatively TRBD1 (5 bases). This CDR3 has 14 residues. Trimming left V 7 bases short and J 0 bases short, with 10 bases between. Germline loops: CDR1 MNHGY, CDR2 SAAAGT. This chain's CDR3 is CASNLRGSNQPQHF. CDR3 nucleotides: TGTGCCAGCAACCTAAGGGGTAGCAATCAGCCCCAGCATTTT.

The V gene is TRBV19, the J gene TRBJ2-6; 10 nucleotides match TRBD1. The J segment lost 0 bases and the V segment lost 7 bases, leaving 6 bases of the junction unmatched. The germline CDR1 and CDR2 sequences are LNHDA and SQIVND (reference sequence). This CDR3 has 17 amino acids. The CDR3 reads CASKGGQGFSGANVLTF. The CDR3 region has the DNA TGTGCCAGTAAGGGGGGACAGGGGTTCTCTGGGGCCAACGTCCTGACTTTC.

This chain uses TRBV14 with TRBJ2-1; D is uncertain. Per the germline V gene, CDR1 is SGHDN and CDR2 is FVKESK. Trimming took off 0 bases at V and 2 bases at J, with 11 bases between the two ends. There are 16 residues in the CDR3. The CDR3 nucleotides are TGTGCCAGCAGCCAAGATCCAGCGCCCCCCTACAATGAGCAGTTCTTC. This encodes CASSQDPAPPYNEQFF.

This clone is labeled medium-sized. The V and J genes are TRBV6-8 and TRBJ1-1; 7 bases fit TRBD1. In germline, CDR1 is MNHGY, CDR2 SAAAGT. Germline trimming cut 8 bases from V and 8 bases from J; bases unmatched to any gene: 11. This CDR3 region has 13 residues. CDR3 protein: CASLRGGAGEAFF. CDR3 nucleotide sequence: TGTGCCAGCCTCAGGGGGGGGGCCGGCGAAGCTTTCTTT.